Below are 29 T cell receptor beta chains sequenced from a single sample in a study of shared clonotypes between healthy human individuals. Positive CCR7 selection of CD45RO-negative cells yielded the naive CD8 cells, and terminally differentiated effector memory CD45RA+ cells were excluded. Clones were sequenced by immunoSEQ multiplex PCR, and TCRdb holds only the in-frame ones, with some missing. The table lists about 2 million clones, less than 95% of them singletons, with under 1.5% in the top ten. The sample consisted of naive CD8+ T cells sorted from blood. All receptors come from a man between 18 and 29 years old in good health.

V is TRBV28 and J is TRBJ2-2, with a possible D match to TRBD2 (6 bases). Per the germline V gene, CDR1 is MDHEN and CDR2 is SYDVKM. The CDR3 contains 17 residues. The V end was cut by 2 bases, the J end by 0 bases, with 13 bases between. The CDR3 DNA is TGTGCCAGCAGTTTAGGCGGGGTAAACGCGAACACCGGGGAGCTGTTTTTT. Translating it yields CASSLGGVNANTGELFF.

With respect to this clone: At the DNA level, this CDR3 is encoded by other sequences in the same sample as well. The J gene is TRBJ2-7, the V gene TRBV7-2; 7 bases agree with TRBD2. Germline CDR1 and CDR2: SGHTA and FQGNSA. The J segment lost 1 base and the V segment lost 0 bases, leaving 0 bases of the junction unmatched. The CDR3 runs to 14 residues. The CDR3 nucleotides read TGTGCCAGCAGCTTAGCGGGAGGGTCCTACGAGCAGTACTTC. It codes for CASSLAGGSYEQYF.

The rearrangement joins TRBV28 to TRBJ2-5; D ambiguous. V was trimmed by 7 bases and J by 5 bases, leaving 11 bases between them. The V gene's germline CDR1 is MDHEN and CDR2 SYDVKM. The CDR3 runs to 12 residues. The CDR3 nucleotides are TGTGCCAGCAAGTCTTTGGATGAGACCCAGTACTTC. As protein: CASKSLDETQYF. The whole variable domain, remainder taken from reference TRBV28 and TRBJ2-5, is DVKVTQSSRYLVKRTGEKVFLECVQDMDHENMFWYRQDPGLGLRLIYFSYDVKMKEKGDIPEGYSVSREKKERFSLILESASTNQTSMYLCASKSLDETQYFGPGTRLLVL.

The rearrangement joins TRBV6-6 to TRBJ2-1, with TRBD1 matching 8 bases. This CDR3 region has 15 residues. Unmatched junction bases numbered 7, after V lost 5 bases and J lost 4 bases. Per germline, CDR1 MNHNY and CDR2 SVGAGI (reference sequence). The CDR3 sequence is CASSISGGEYNEQFF. DNA of the CDR3: TGTGCCAGCAGTATATCAGGGGGCGAGTACAATGAGCAGTTCTTC.

The chain uses TRBV2 and TRBJ2-5; no reliable D call. In germline, CDR1 is SNHLY, CDR2 FYNNEI. V lost 2 bases and J 2 bases, leaving 6 bases between the germline ends. This CDR3 comprises 13 residues. For the CDR3, the DNA is TGTGCCAGCAGTGAACTGCTGCAAGAGACCCAGTACTTC. This sequence encodes CASSELLQETQYF.

As concerns this clone: Distinct nucleotide sequences in the sample also encode this CDR3. The chain joins TRBV7-9 to TRBJ2-7; TRBD2 matches at 11 bases. The CDR3 length is 15 residues. Germline CDR1 and CDR2: SEHNR and FQNEAQ (reference sequence). Unmatched junction bases numbered 3, after V lost 1 base and J lost 4 bases. The CDR3 nucleotides read TGTGCCAGCAGCTTAGAGGCTAGCGGGGGGTACGAGCAGTACTTC. Amino acids: CASSLEASGGYEQYF. The whole variable domain, filled in from reference TRBV7-9 and TRBJ2-7, reads DTGVSQNPRHKITKRGQNVTFRCDPISEHNRLYWYRQTLGQGPEFLTYFQNEAQLEKSRLLSDRFSAERPKGSFSTLEIQRTEQGDSAMYLCASSLEASGGYEQYFGPGTRLTVT.

The chain joins TRBV7-8 to TRBJ2-5, with D perhaps being TRBD1 or TRBD2 (5 bases each). The CDR3 has 15 residues. CDR1 and CDR2 from the germline V gene are SGHVS and FQNEAQ. Trimming cost V 5 bases and J 2 bases, with 15 bases left between them. The CDR3 loop reads CASSPERGIQETQYF. The CDR3 DNA is TGTGCCAGCAGCCCCGAGAGGGGAATACAAGAGACCCAGTACTTC.

Only one count was recorded for this clone. V usage is TRBV7-2 and J usage is TRBJ2-2; D is undetermined. From germline, CDR1 is SGHTA and CDR2 FQGNSA. This CDR3 is built from 14 residues. V shed 1 base and J shed 4 bases, with 7 bases lying between them. The DNA of the CDR3 is TGTGCCAGCAGCTTAGGGCCGGGCACCGGGGAGCTGTTTTTT. Protein product: CASSLGPGTGELFF.

The chain links TRBV12-5 to TRBJ2-7; perhaps D is TRBD1 or TRBD2 (6 bases each). V was pared by 1 base and J by 3 bases, with 7 bases between. Germline V gene data show CDR1 as LGHNT and CDR2 as FRNRAP. The CDR3 spans 13 residues. The CDR3 DNA reads TGTGCTAGTGGTTTGGAGGGGGGCTACGAGCAGTACTTC. Translating it yields CASGLEGGYEQYF.

The DNA of the CDR3 is TGTGCCAGCAGCTTAGATCGGACTAGCGGGAGCCATGAGCAGTTCTTC. Its protein product is CASSLDRTSGSHEQFF. The V gene is TRBV7-8, the J gene TRBJ2-1; 13 bases agree with TRBD2. The V and J ends lost 1 base and 8 bases, in that order; junction bases with no gene match: 5. Germline V gives CDR1 SGHVS, CDR2 FQNEAQ. The CDR3 is made up of 16 amino acids.

V usage is TRBV6-5 and J usage is TRBJ1-4; perhaps TRBD1 as D (5 bases). This CDR3 spans 14 amino acids. With 5 bases removed from V and 2 bases from J, the gap between germline ends came to 9 bases. Germline V gives CDR1 MNHEY, CDR2 SVGAGI. The CDR3: CASSPGRTNEKLFF. The CDR3 DNA reads TGTGCCAGCAGTCCGGGACGGACTAATGAAAAACTGTTTTTT.

The chain is built from TRBV27 and TRBJ2-3, with 12 bases matching TRBD2. J lost 4 bases, V lost 8 bases, and 10 bases had no gene match. CDR3 length: 16 amino acids. The germline gives CDR1 MNHEY, CDR2 SMNVEV (reference sequence). The CDR3 DNA sequence: TGTGCCAGCGCAACCGAACTAGCGGGGGGTCCAGATACGCAGTATTTT. The encoded protein is CASATELAGGPDTQYF.

Comments on this clone: The sample has other DNA sequences that encode this CDR3 too. The chain recombines TRBV27 with TRBJ2-5; D unclear. V lost 1 base and J lost 5, with 11 bases in between. The CDR3 covers 14 residues. In germline, CDR1 is MNHEY, CDR2 SMNVEV (reference sequence). The CDR3 sequence is CASSLLGLGETQYF. Written as DNA, the CDR3 is TGTGCCAGCAGTTTATTAGGGCTAGGGGAGACCCAGTACTTC.

The rearrangement joins TRBV9 to TRBJ2-3; TRBD2 agrees at 14 bases. This CDR3 has 17 amino acids. Trimming at V came to 0 bases and at J to 4 bases, leaving 4 bases not matched to a gene. Germline V gives CDR1 SGDLS, CDR2 YYNGEE. The CDR3 bases are TGTGCCAGCAGCGTAGAGGGACTAGCGGGGGAGGCAGATACGCAGTATTTT. Residues: CASSVEGLAGEADTQYF. The full variable domain, in which reference TRBV9 and TRBJ2-3 provide the parts outside the CDR3, is DSGVTQTPKHLITATGQRVTLRCSPRSGDLSVYWYQQSLDQGLQFLIQYYNGEERAKGNILERFSAQQFPDLHSELNLSSLELGDSALYFCASSVEGLAGEADTQYFGPGTRLTVL.

The chain uses TRBV4-1 and TRBJ2-4; 7 bases line up with TRBD1. V trimming: 1 base; J trimming: 6 bases; junction bases outside the gene matches: 3. CDR1 is MGHRA, CDR2 YSYEKL, per germline. This CDR3 is 14 amino acids long. CDR3 in amino acids: CASSQAAGGNIQYF. The CDR3 region has the DNA TGCGCCAGCAGCCAAGCCGCAGGGGGAAACATTCAGTACTTC.

This chain links TRBV2 with TRBJ2-7; a weak D match, TRBD1 (5 bases). Per the germline V gene, CDR1 is SNHLY and CDR2 is FYNNEI. The CDR3 has 14 amino acids. V was clipped by 8 bases and J by 5 bases, with 19 bases between them. The CDR3 DNA reads TGTGCCAGCTCACTCCCCCAGGGTGGCCACGAGCAGTACTTC. It yields the protein CASSLPQGGHEQYF.

This rearrangement joins TRBV27 to TRBJ2-2; the D is unclear. In germline, CDR1 is MNHEY, CDR2 SMNVEV (reference sequence). V was cut by 3 bases and J by 5 bases, with 10 bases left in between. The CDR3 is 14 residues long. CDR3 bases: TGTGCCAGCAGTTTTGCAATGGGAACCGGGGAGCTGTTTTTT. Its translation is CASSFAMGTGELFF.

The rearrangement joins TRBV28 to TRBJ2-1, with 9 bases identical to TRBD2. The CDR3 totals 18 residues. Germline V gene sequence: CDR1 MDHEN, CDR2 SYDVKM. Trimming removed 4 bases from V and 3 bases from J; junction bases left unmatched: 13. CDR3 residues: CASSSPAEVSGGYNEQFF. CDR3 bases: TGTGCCAGCAGTTCTCCTGCGGAAGTTAGCGGGGGCTACAATGAGCAGTTCTTC.

The chain recombines TRBV25-1 with TRBJ1-6; no firm D call. This CDR3 region has 18 residues. Germline loops: CDR1 MGHDK, CDR2 SYGVNS. Trimming stripped 3 bases from V and 0 bases from J, with 15 bases between. CDR3 in DNA: TGTGCCAGCAGTGAGACACCCGCGCTGAGCTCCTATAATTCACCCCTCCACTTT. Translation: CASSETPALSSYNSPLHF.

Concerning this clone itself: The same CDR3 is also encoded by other DNA sequences in this sample. The chain carries TRBV6-5 and TRBJ1-1, with D maybe TRBD1 (6 bases). There are 13 residues in the CDR3. Trimming removed 0 bases from V and 7 bases from J, with 9 bases in between. Germline values: CDR1 MNHEY, CDR2 SVGAGI. The CDR3 sequence: CASSYSGGVEAFF. The CDR3 coding sequence is TGTGCCAGCAGTTACTCCGGGGGCGTTGAAGCTTTCTTT.

In regard to this clone: A junction boundary mismatches the germline segment, possibly from a read error. The chain joins TRBV14 to TRBJ2-7; D perhaps matches TRBD1 (6 bases). CDR3 size: 15 residues. CDR1 SGHDN and CDR2 FVKESK come from the germline V gene. The CDR3 sequence is CASSQGTGWSYEQYF. The CDR3 DNA reads TGTGCCAGCAGTCAAGGCACAGGGTGGTCCTACGAGCAGTACTTC.

V and J are TRBV27 and TRBJ1-2, with a possible D match to TRBD1 (6 bases). Trimming left V 8 bases short and J 8 bases short, with 12 bases between. Germline CDR1 MNHEY, CDR2 SMNVEV (reference sequence). The CDR3 totals 11 residues. The CDR3 DNA follows: TGTGCCAGCCACGGGGGGCTAGGCTACACCTTC. This encodes CASHGGLGYTF.

This clone was seen a single time. The chain has TRBV4-1 and TRBJ2-1; 13 nucleotides line up with TRBD2. The CDR3 is made up of 19 amino acids. After removal of 4 bases from V and 9 bases from J, the junction contained 18 bases not matched to a gene. Germline V CDR1 and CDR2: MGHRA, YSYEKL. CDR3 sequence (DNA): TGCGCCAGCAGCCTACAAGAGGGTCGGACTAGCGGGAGCTTCGGTGAGCAGTTCTTC. Encoded protein: CASSLQEGRTSGSFGEQFF.

The V call is TRBV5-6, the J call TRBJ1-2, with D unclear. The germline CDR1 and CDR2 sequences are SGHDT and YYEEEE. The V gene lost 6 bases and the J gene lost 6 bases, with 12 bases spanning the gap. The CDR3 contains 12 residues. In DNA, the CDR3 is TGTGCCAGCACCATTGGGGTAAATGGCTACACCTTC. It encodes CASTIGVNGYTF. Based on the CDR3 plus reference TRBV5-6 and TRBJ1-2, the full variable domain is DAGVTQSPTHLIKTRGQQVTLRCSPKSGHDTVSWYQQALGQGPQFIFQYYEEEERQRGNFPDRFSGHQFPNYSSELNVNALLLGDSALYLCASTIGVNGYTFGSGTRLTVV.

The rearrangement uses TRBV19 and TRBJ1-1; D uncertain. This CDR3 comprises 14 residues. Germline values: CDR1 LNHDA, CDR2 SQIVND (reference sequence). The V end lost 1 base, the J end lost 3 bases, and 9 bases lay between the germline ends. CDR3 bases: TGTGCCAGTAGTATAGCGACGGACTACACTGAAGCTTTCTTT. This gives the protein CASSIATDYTEAFF.

The chain combines TRBV4-3 with TRBJ2-3; no clear D. Germline values: CDR1 LGHNA, CDR2 YSLEER. The CDR3 is 16 residues long. Deletions cut 1 base from V and 2 bases from J, with 13 bases between. The CDR3 DNA follows: TGCGCCAGCAGCCAAGGCCCCCGAGCGCCCACAGATACGCAGTATTTT. Translating it yields CASSQGPRAPTDTQYF.

The chain combines TRBV7-8 with TRBJ2-2; 9 bases fit TRBD2. Losses at the gene ends were 1 base for V and 5 bases for J; bases not matched to a gene: 8. The CDR3 is 17 amino acids. Germline V gene lookup returns CDR1 SGHVS and CDR2 FQNEAQ. CDR3 sequence: CASSLGGRTSVTGELFF. The CDR3 DNA is TGTGCCAGCAGCTTAGGAGGAAGGACTAGCGTTACCGGGGAGCTGTTTTTT.

This clone was seen only a few times. The chain employs TRBV11-2 and TRBJ1-6, with D unresolved. V was pared by 1 base and J by 9 bases, with 10 bases between. The CDR3 has 14 amino acids. CDR1 is SGHAT and CDR2 is FQNNGV in the germline V gene. CDR3 sequence: CASSLVPIPSPLHF. In DNA form, the CDR3 reads TGTGCCAGCAGCTTAGTCCCCATCCCTTCACCCCTCCACTTT.

The rearrangement joins TRBV10-3 to TRBJ2-5; D is possibly TRBD1 or TRBD2 (5 bases each). V was trimmed by 0 bases and J by 5 bases, leaving 13 bases between them. This CDR3 has 15 amino acids. In germline, CDR1 is ENHRY, CDR2 SYGVKD. CDR3 sequence (DNA): TGTGCCATCAGTGAGTCGAGGGCAGGGATGGAGACCCAGTACTTC. The encoded protein is CAISESRAGMETQYF.